The next 15 T cell receptor beta chains were all read from a single sample in a study of blood T cell repertoires in COVID-19 (dated by TCRdb to the early 2020s). Libraries were prepared through the immunoSEQ multiplex PCR assay. TCRdb stores this immuneACCESS table with in-frame sequences only. Part of the clones is absent; in the studies checked, under half of the shortfall reflects unresolved V genes, and no reason is known for the rest. This sample comprises 300,000 to 400,000 clones, around 85% of them detected only once. Of the sample, just over 7% falls within the top ten clones. The sample consisted of peripheral blood. These TCRs come from a human donor in a cohort sampled during active COVID-19.

This chain connects TRBV7-3 to TRBJ1-2, with a possible D match to TRBD1 (5 bases). The CDR3 sequence is 15 residues long. Trimming removed 2 bases at V and 5 bases at J, with 15 bases between. Germline CDR1 is SGHTA and CDR2 is FQGTGA. The CDR3 region has the DNA TGTGCCAGCAGCTTAGAGGCGGGGCGGCGGTATGGCTACACCTTC. Translated, it gives CASSLEAGRRYGYTF.

The chain has TRBV12-5 and TRBJ1-2, with D maybe TRBD1 (6 bases). Germline assignment: CDR1 LGHNT and CDR2 FRNRAP. The CDR3 sequence is 14 residues long. V lost 3 bases and J lost 1, with 9 bases in between. The CDR3 loop is CASGLGGNNYGYTF. In DNA, the CDR3 is TGTGCTAGTGGTTTAGGGGGTAATAACTATGGCTACACCTTC.

This clone occurred once. The chain uses TRBV29-1 and TRBJ2-6; D ambiguous. Germline values: CDR1 SQVTM, CDR2 ANQGSEA. Deletions cut 4 bases from V and 0 bases from J, with 10 bases between. There are 15 residues in the CDR3. The CDR3 protein is CSVVEHSSGANVLTF. The CDR3 region has the DNA TGCAGCGTTGTGGAACACAGCTCTGGGGCCAACGTCCTGACTTTC. Full variable domain (outside the CDR3, taken from reference TRBV29-1 and TRBJ2-6): SAVISQKPSRDICQRGTSLTIQCQVDSQVTMMFWYRQQPGQSLTLIATANQGSEATYESGFVIDKFPISRPNLTFSTLTVSNMSPEDSSIYLCSVVEHSSGANVLTFGAGSRLTVL.

This clone was seen only a few times. Other DNA sequences in this sample translate to the same CDR3. This chain joins TRBV18 and TRBJ1-2; 7 bases align to TRBD1. The V and J ends lost 3 bases and 4 bases, in that order; junction bases with no gene match: 2. From germline, CDR1 is KGHSH and CDR2 LQKENI. CDR3 length: 13 amino acids. CDR3 in amino acids: CASSPDRTYGYTF. The CDR3 DNA follows: TGTGCCAGCTCACCGGACAGGACCTATGGCTACACCTTC.

Comment on this clone: The same CDR3 can be traced to other DNA sequences in this sample. The CDR3 nucleotides are TGTGCCAGCAGTTCGGGTGCAACTAATGAAAAACTGTTTTTT. This sequence encodes CASSSGATNEKLFF. This chain uses TRBV6-5 with TRBJ1-4; D is unclear. The V and J ends lost 4 bases and 0 bases respectively, with 6 bases between them. This CDR3 is built from 14 residues. The germline gives CDR1 MNHEY, CDR2 SVGAGI.

The chain couples TRBV6-5 to TRBJ1-2; tentative D call: TRBD1 (6 bases). There are 14 residues in the CDR3. Germline values: CDR1 MNHEY, CDR2 SVGAGI. Trimming stripped 7 bases from V and 2 bases from J, with 14 bases between. The CDR3, as DNA: TGTGCCAGCAACCGGGACGGACAGAACTATGGCTACACCTTC. This translates into CASNRDGQNYGYTF.

The V and J genes are TRBV9 and TRBJ1-5; 12 bases match TRBD1. After removal of 4 bases from V and 2 bases from J, the junction contained 10 bases not matched to a gene. This CDR3 has 18 residues. Germline values: CDR1 SGDLS, CDR2 YYNGEE. CDR3 nucleotide sequence: TGTGCCAGCAGCCCTGGGACAGGGGGCAGTATTGGCAATCAGCCCCAGCATTTT. This sequence encodes CASSPGTGGSIGNQPQHF.

The chain combines TRBV7-3 with TRBJ2-1; no firm D call. Trimming took off 3 bases at V and 8 bases at J, with 11 bases between the two ends. The CDR3 contains 13 residues. CDR1 and CDR2 from the germline V gene are SGHTA and FQGTGA. This chain's CDR3 is CASSLLVADEQFF. The DNA of the CDR3 is TGTGCCAGCAGCTTGCTGGTGGCCGATGAGCAGTTCTTC.

This chain uses TRBV6-5 with TRBJ2-3, with D possibly matching TRBD2 (6 bases). Germline V lookup: CDR1 MNHEY, CDR2 SVGAGI. Trimming left V 8 bases short and J 9 bases short, with 15 bases between. The CDR3 is made up of 12 amino acids. This CDR3 reads CASGGSGETQYF. CDR3 sequence (DNA): TGTGCCAGCGGAGGGTCGGGAGAGACGCAGTATTTT.

The J gene is TRBJ1-1, the V gene TRBV2, with unresolved D. The ends were cut back, 7 bases at V and 4 bases at J, with 19 bases in the middle. The CDR3 has 15 amino acids. Germline V gene sequence: CDR1 SNHLY, CDR2 FYNNEI. CDR3 sequence (DNA): TGTGCCAGCACCACATCTTTAGGAGGGTCCACTGAAGCTTTCTTT. Translation: CASTTSLGGSTEAFF.

This chain uses TRBV30 with TRBJ1-2, with D uncertain. From germline, CDR1 is GTSNPN and CDR2 SVGIG (reference sequence). This CDR3 has 12 residues. The V end was cut by 2 bases, the J end by 5 bases, with 9 bases between. CDR3 sequence reads: CAWSFASYGYTF. DNA of the CDR3: TGTGCCTGGAGTTTTGCCAGTTATGGCTACACCTTC.

This clone showed up just once. The chain carries TRBV5-4 and TRBJ2-6, with TRBD1 matching over 9 bases. The CDR3 is 17 amino acids. The V gene's germline CDR1 is SGHNT and CDR2 YYREEE (reference sequence). V shed 10 bases, J shed 0 bases, and the junction held 11 bases outside the gene matches. The DNA for the CDR3 is TGTGCCGGAACCCGGGACAGGGCCGCCTCTGGGGCCAACGTCCTGACTTTC. Amino acids: CAGTRDRAASGANVLTF. The variable domain in full, with the rest retrieved from reference TRBV5-4 and TRBJ2-6, is ETGVTQSPTHLIKTRGQQVTLRCSSQSGHNTVSWYQQALGQGPQFIFQYYREEENGRGNFPPRFSGLQFPNYSSELNVNALELDDSALYLCAGTRDRAASGANVLTFGAGSRLTVL.

This chain uses TRBV4-1 with TRBJ2-6; TRBD1 is a possible D gene (7 bases). Looked up from germline, CDR1 is MGHRA and CDR2 is YSYEKL. V was shortened by 0 bases and J by 4 bases, with 13 bases between the two germline ends. This CDR3 contains 17 residues. The CDR3 DNA follows: TGCGCCAGCAGCCAAGAGGAGGGGGCTTCCGGGGCCAACGTCCTGACTTTC. Its translation is CASSQEEGASGANVLTF.

This clone was recorded once. The J gene is TRBJ2-3, the V gene TRBV27; TRBD1 is a possible D gene (5 bases). Germline CDR1 MNHEY, CDR2 SMNVEV (reference sequence). Deletions cut 2 bases from V and 8 bases from J, with 11 bases between. The CDR3 is 13 amino acids. CDR3 region: CASSLVREGTQYF. The CDR3 DNA reads as TGTGCCAGCAGTTTAGTCAGGGAAGGTACGCAGTATTTT.

The rearrangement links TRBV19 to TRBJ2-7; 7 positions match TRBD1. This CDR3 has 12 amino acids. V was pared by 6 bases and J by 5 bases, with 4 bases of the junction left unmatched. The germline V gene encodes CDR1 LNHDA and CDR2 SQIVND (reference sequence). CDR3 coding DNA: TGTGCCAGTAGGACAGGGTACAACGAGCAGTACTTC. This gives the protein CASRTGYNEQYF.